These 12 T cell receptor delta chains were all obtained from the same sample, sequenced in a study of delta chains in infants with herpesvirus infections. PBMC RNA was reverse transcribed using gamma-chain- and delta-chain-specific primers. TCRdb reanalysed the RT-PCR reads with CATT. The sample records approximately 630 delta-chain clones, 2.7% being singletons. Sequenced material: peripheral blood, taken at time point 3 of longitudinal follow-up. The receptor set was obtained from a human donor who was a Ugandan infant, either HIV-exposed or HIV-unexposed (not recorded which).

A note on this clone: The protein in TCRdb stems from a much larger clone and differs at residue 14 from this DNA's translation, likely a read error; here the protein is translated from the DNA. This chain links TRDV1 with TRDJ1; TRDD3 aligns across 11 bases. Losses at the gene ends were 0 bases for V and 4 bases for J; bases not matched to a gene: 13. The CDR3 is 19 amino acids. In germline, CDR1 is TSWWSYY, CDR2 QGS. CDR3 coding DNA: TGTGCTCTTGGGGAACTAAAGACCAACTGGGGGATAAGTATCGATAAACTCATCTTT. This encodes CALGELKTNWGISIDKLIF.

The J gene call is TRDJ3, but no V gene call exists. The CDR3 extends over 10 amino acids. The chain's CDR3 is CSGDTRQMFF. The CDR3 DNA reads TGCTCCGGGGACACCCGACAGATGTTTTTC.

This clone is labeled as medium-sized. This sequence joins TRDV1 and TRDJ1; TRDD3 agrees at 10 bases. Trimming removed 2 bases from V and 2 bases from J; junction bases left unmatched: 14. The CDR3 sequence is 19 residues long. CDR1 and CDR2 from the germline V gene are TSWWSYY and QGS. CDR3 protein: CALGETLYRGGYRTDKLIF. The DNA of the CDR3 is TGTGCTCTTGGGGAAACCCTATACCGTGGGGGATACAGGACCGATAAACTCATCTTT.

A few counts support this clone. A far larger clone is one nucleotide away, so this likely arose from a read error. The same CDR3 is also encoded by other DNA sequences in this sample. V is TRDV1 and J is TRDJ3; D perhaps matches TRDD3 (6 bases). V lost 2 bases and J lost 0, with 26 bases in between. Germline CDR1 and CDR2: TSWWSYY and QGS. The CDR3 length is 23 residues. In nucleotides, the CDR3 is TGTGCTCTTGGGGAAGGCCCTGCTATGGGGATTCCCCTCCTCTCCTGGGACACCCGACAGATGTTTTTC. It specifies CALGEGPAMGIPLLSWDTRQMFF.

In this sample, this clone is medium-sized (0.01 to 0.1%). The rearrangement links TRDV1 to TRDJ1; D not certain. This CDR3 is built from 22 residues. From germline, CDR1 is TSWWSYY and CDR2 QGS. V lost 5 bases, J lost 0 bases, and 34 bases lay in between. CDR3 loop: CALGYPSVVGTGSPLYTDKLIF. The DNA for the CDR3 is TGTGCTCTTGGGTACCCCTCGGTGGTGGGAACGGGCTCCCCGCTGTACACCGATAAACTCATCTTT.

This clone was seen a handful of times. A much larger clone is a single base away; this may be a read error. The same CDR3 arises from other DNA sequences in this sample as well. The gene calls are TRDV1 and TRDJ4; 11 nucleotides align to TRDD3. This CDR3 has 22 residues. From germline, CDR1 is TSWWSYY and CDR2 QGS. In nucleotides, the CDR3 is TGTGCTCTTGGGGAACGCCCTACTCCCCCTCGAGTGGGGGATACGGATCCGAGACCACTGATCTTT. The encoded protein is CALGERPTPPRVGDTDPRPLIF.

This clone is labeled as hyperexpanded (1% or more). This sample includes further DNA sequences coding for the same CDR3. This chain uses TRDV1 with TRDJ1, with TRDD3 matching 8 bases. The CDR3 has 21 amino acids. Germline V lookup: CDR1 TSWWSYY, CDR2 QGS. The junction had 24 bases not matched to a gene; V was cut back by 2 bases and J by 4 bases. Written as DNA, the CDR3 is TGTGCTCTTGGGGAAGTAAGTAGATGGGCCTACGGGATACGCGGAGGCGATAAACTCATCTTT. Amino acids: CALGEVSRWAYGIRGGDKLIF.

The chain links TRDV1 to TRDJ1, with TRDD3 matching 8 bases. Unmatched junction bases numbered 24, after V lost 3 bases and J lost 0 bases. In germline, CDR1 is TSWWSYY, CDR2 QGS. There are 22 residues in the CDR3. The CDR3 DNA follows: TGTGCTCTTGGGGACCCTCCCACCGTACTGGGGGGGGGGGGCCTTTACACCGATAAACTCATCTTT. Amino acid sequence: CALGDPPTVLGGGGLYTDKLIF.

This clone is termed large (0.1 to 1%). The rearrangement uses TRDV1 and TRDJ1; D not certain. The CDR3 sequence is 17 residues long. V lost 4 bases, J lost 0 bases, and 18 bases lay in between. The germline V gene encodes CDR1 TSWWSYY and CDR2 QGS. CDR3 protein: CALGANRPRGDTDKLIF. The CDR3 DNA reads as TGTGCTCTTGGGGCGAATCGTCCGAGAGGGGACACCGATAAACTCATCTTT.

A word on this clone: The protein in TCRdb stems from a much larger clone and differs at residue 18 from this DNA's translation, likely a read error; here the protein is translated from the DNA. This chain uses TRDV1 with TRDJ4; 11 bases are shared with TRDD3. Germline assignment: CDR1 TSWWSYY and CDR2 QGS. J gave up 4 bases and V 1 base, and 26 bases lay outside the gene matches. The CDR3 length is 22 residues. CDR3 sequence reads: CALGERPTPPRVGDTDPKPLIF. The DNA for the CDR3 is TGTGCTCTTGGGGAACGCCCTACTCCCCCTCGAGTGGGGGATACGGATCCGAAACCCCTGATCTTT.

Concerning this clone itself: TCRdb has a much larger clone's protein, which differs at residue 19 from the translation of this DNA, likely because of a read error; what is shown is the protein translated from the DNA. V is TRDV1 and J is TRDJ1; TRDD3 might be the D (9 bases). The CDR3 has 21 amino acids. Germline lookup yields CDR1 TSWWSYY and CDR2 QGS. The CDR3: CALGAPLPTVGDKRCADKPIF. Here the CDR3 DNA reads TGTGCTCTTGGGGCCCCTCTTCCTACGGTGGGGGATAAAAGATGCGCCGATAAACCCATCTTT.

This clone is large within its sample. The J gene is TRDJ1, the V gene TRAV14/DV4; TRDD3 matches at 8 bases. The trim removed 1 base at V and 0 bases at J, leaving 10 bases unmatched. The CDR3 runs to 18 residues. CDR1 is TSDPSYG, CDR2 QGSYDQQN, per germline (reference sequence). In nucleotides, the CDR3 is TGTGCAATGAGAGAGGCCTGCTACTGGGGGGTTTACACCGATAAACTCATCTTT. Residues: CAMREACYWGVYTDKLIF.